One sample yielded the 32 T cell receptor beta chains listed below, sequenced in a study of human T cells and chemical hapten exposure. The authors extracted total RNA from unfractionated whole blood. TCRdb ran MiXCR on the 5' RACE reads and lists one entry per CDR3 protein. The sample contains 110,000 or so distinct CDR3 sequences, 15% to 20% of which appear only once. The receptors stem from a human donor in good health.

This chain links TRBV28 with TRBJ2-2; the D gene is possibly TRBD1 (7 bases). CDR3 length: 15 residues. Trimming took 6 bases from V and 5 from J, leaving 16 bases between them. Germline-derived CDR1 and CDR2 are MDHEN and SYDVKM. CDR3 DNA sequence: TGTGCCAGCAGCCCTCCAGGGGGGAGGACCGGGGAGCTGTTTTTT. This encodes CASSPPGGRTGELFF.

The V and J genes are TRBV28 and TRBJ2-3; D is ambiguous. The CDR3 runs to 11 residues. Germline assignment: CDR1 MDHEN and CDR2 SYDVKM. V was trimmed by 8 bases and J by 2 bases, leaving 5 bases between them. CDR3 in amino acids: CASGITDTQYF. As DNA, the CDR3 is TGTGCCAGCGGAATCACAGATACGCAGTATTTT.

The chain carries TRBV27 and TRBJ2-1, with 8 nucleotides matching TRBD1. After removal of 6 bases from V and 6 bases from J, the junction contained 10 bases not matched to a gene. The germline CDR1 and CDR2 sequences are MNHEY and SMNVEV (reference sequence). The CDR3 runs to 15 residues. The CDR3 sequence: CASSTGQGPRNEQFF. CDR3 DNA sequence: TGTGCCAGCAGCACCGGACAGGGACCCCGCAATGAGCAGTTCTTC.

This sequence joins TRBV2 and TRBJ2-3; D perhaps matches TRBD2 (5 bases). CDR3 length: 16 residues. Trimming took 7 bases from V and 0 from J, leaving 17 bases between them. The germline V gene has CDR1 SNHLY and CDR2 FYNNEI. The CDR3 DNA follows: TGTGCCAGCACCCCGGCGGAGAGGAGGAGCACAGATACGCAGTATTTT. Amino acids: CASTPAERRSTDTQYF.

In this sample, this clonotype turned up many times. The chain is built from TRBV14 and TRBJ1-2, with D unclear. This CDR3 has 15 residues. CDR1 and CDR2 from the germline V gene are SGHDN and FVKESK. Trimming cost V 1 base and J 2 bases, with 11 bases left between them. The CDR3 here is CASSQVGGDNYGYTF. CDR3 nucleotide sequence: TGTGCCAGCAGCCAAGTTGGTGGAGACAACTATGGCTACACCTTC. Full variable domain (outside the CDR3, taken from reference TRBV14 and TRBJ1-2): EAGVTQFPSHSVIEKGQTVTLRCDPISGHDNLYWYRRVMGKEIKFLLHFVKESKQDESGMPNNRFLAERTGGTYSTLKVQPAELEDSGVYFCASSQVGGDNYGYTFGSGTRLTVV.

The chain uses TRBV20-1 and TRBJ2-3; D is unresolved. Germline values: CDR1 DFQATT, CDR2 SNEGSKA (reference sequence). V lost 0 bases, J lost 0 bases, and 10 bases lay in between. There are 15 residues in the CDR3. This CDR3 reads CSARDVRISTDTQYF. The CDR3 DNA sequence: TGCAGTGCTAGAGATGTACGGATTAGCACAGATACGCAGTATTTT.

J is TRBJ2-1 and V is TRBV10-3; 10 bases fit TRBD2. V was pared by 10 bases and J by 1 base, with 10 bases of the junction left unmatched. CDR3 size: 16 residues. Germline CDR1 ENHRY, CDR2 SYGVKD. Here the CDR3 DNA reads TGTGCCACCTCGGACCCGGGACTAGCGTCCTACAATGAGCAGTTCTTC. Amino acid sequence: CATSDPGLASYNEQFF.

The gene calls are TRBV11-2 and TRBJ1-2; D is possibly TRBD1 (5 bases). This CDR3 has 14 amino acids. CDR1 SGHAT and CDR2 FQNNGV come from the germline V gene. The V end was cut by 3 bases, the J end by 6 bases, with 14 bases between. CDR3: CASSFRRGPDGYTF. The CDR3 region has the DNA TGTGCCAGCAGCTTTAGGCGGGGCCCCGATGGCTACACCTTC.

This clonotype was observed a handful of times. V usage is TRBV5-5 and J usage is TRBJ1-4; weak D call: TRBD1 (5 bases). Germline V gene data show CDR1 as SGHKS and CDR2 as YYEKEE (reference sequence). Trimming removed 4 bases at V and 8 bases at J, with 18 bases between. CDR3 length: 15 amino acids. The CDR3 here is CASSPRGLWEEKLFF. The CDR3, as DNA: TGTGCCAGCAGCCCCCGGGGACTGTGGGAGGAAAAACTGTTTTTT.

This clonotype appeared a few times. The chain joins TRBV27 to TRBJ2-6, with TRBD2 as a possible D gene (7 bases). The CDR3 extends over 19 amino acids. The germline V gene encodes CDR1 MNHEY and CDR2 SMNVEV (reference sequence). Trimming pared 3 bases from V and 0 bases from J, leaving 18 bases between. The CDR3 bases are TGTGCCAGCAGTTTTTCTCATCGGGGGGCGGGCTCTGGGGCCAACGTCCTGACTTTC. Its protein product is CASSFSHRGAGSGANVLTF.

In nucleotides, the CDR3 is TGCAGTGCTAGGTGGGAGGCCCACAATGAGCAGTTCTTC. Translation: CSARWEAHNEQFF. V and J are TRBV20-1 and TRBJ2-1; D may be TRBD2 (6 bases). V was pared by 3 bases and J by 5 bases, with 11 bases between. This CDR3 is 13 amino acids long. Germline V gene lookup returns CDR1 DFQATT and CDR2 SNEGSKA (reference sequence).

This clonotype appeared a few times. One end of the junction is discordant with germline, which a read error may explain. The chain couples TRBV18 to TRBJ1-6; D unresolved. Germline CDR1 KGHSH, CDR2 LQKENI. The CDR3 loop spans 16 amino acids. The CDR3 DNA is TGTGCCAGCTCACCGTCCCGTTCCTCCTATGATTCACCCCTCCACTTT. Its protein is CASSPSRSSYDSPLHF.

This chain links TRBV5-1 with TRBJ2-3, with 14 positions matching TRBD2. Germline values: CDR1 SGHRS, CDR2 YFSETQ. The CDR3 is made up of 15 amino acids. The ends lost 4 bases at V and 10 bases at J; junction bases unmatched: 8. Written as DNA, the CDR3 is TGCGCCAGCAGCCCGGGACTAGCGGGAGAAAAAGCGCAGTATTTT. As protein: CASSPGLAGEKAQYF.

The chain uses TRBV24-1 and TRBJ2-6; maybe TRBD2 (6 bases). V was cut by 9 bases and J by 4 bases, with 12 bases left in between. This CDR3 is built from 14 residues. The V gene's germline CDR1 is KGHDR and CDR2 SFDVKD. CDR3 DNA sequence: TGTGCCACCCTGGGGGGTCCAGGGGCCAACGTCCTGACTTTC. Translating gives CATLGGPGANVLTF.

Turning to this clonotype: A much larger clone sits a single nucleotide away, making a read error possible. The CDR3 DNA is TGTGCCAGCAGTCACGGACAGGGGCGCCGACCTAGCACCTACGAGCAGTACTTC. As protein: CASSHGQGRRPSTYEQYF. The V gene is TRBV6-2 or TRBV6-3, the J gene TRBJ2-7, with 9 bases matching TRBD1. The CDR3 runs to 18 residues. V gave up 5 bases and J gave up 2 bases; unmatched junction bases: 16. Germline V gene sequence: CDR1 MNHEY, CDR2 SVGEGT.

The rearrangement uses TRBV2 and TRBJ2-1, with TRBD2 matching 9 bases. The CDR3 sequence is 14 residues long. J gave up 7 bases and V 2 bases, and 3 bases lay outside the gene matches. The germline V gene encodes CDR1 SNHLY and CDR2 FYNNEI. CDR3 nucleotides: TGTGCCAGCAGTGAACTTAGCGGGAGAAATGAGCAGTTCTTC. This encodes CASSELSGRNEQFF. Looking up the rest from reference TRBV2 and TRBJ2-1 gives the full variable domain: EPEVTQTPSHQVTQMGQEVILRCVPISNHLYFYWYRQILGQKVEFLVSFYNNEISEKSEIFDDQFSVERPDGSNFTLKIRSTKLEDSAMYFCASSELSGRNEQFFGPGTRLTVL.

This clonotype was detected only a few times. This sequence joins TRBV20-1 and TRBJ2-4; D is unresolved. The germline V and J ends were trimmed by 3 bases and 1 base, with 10 bases remaining between them. CDR1 DFQATT and CDR2 SNEGSKA come from the germline V gene (reference sequence). The CDR3 is 14 residues long. For the CDR3, the DNA is TGCAGTGCTAGGACGACGGTGGCCAAAAACATTCAGTACTTC. The encoded protein is CSARTTVAKNIQYF.

The rearrangement uses TRBV19 and TRBJ2-2; TRBD1 matches 7 bases. CDR3 length: 14 residues. The germline CDR1 and CDR2 sequences are LNHDA and SQIVND (reference sequence). Written as DNA, the CDR3 is TGTGCTAGTCTAAACCAGGGGGAGACCGGGGAGCTGTTTTTT. Translated, it gives CASLNQGETGELFF.

The genes are TRBV19 and TRBJ1-5; D perhaps matches TRBD1 (5 bases). V lost 10 bases and J lost 0, with 10 bases in between. The V gene's germline CDR1 is LNHDA and CDR2 SQIVND (reference sequence). This CDR3 is 13 amino acids long. Here the CDR3 DNA reads TGTGCCACCGGCGGGGGTAGCAATCAGCCCCAGCATTTT. Residues: CATGGGSNQPQHF.

This clonotype was found a few times. V gene TRBV28 combines with J gene TRBJ1-5, with D hard to call. Germline V CDR1 and CDR2: MDHEN, SYDVKM. Between the trimmed V and J ends, which lost 5 bases and 5 bases, there was a span of 16 bases. CDR3 length equals 15 residues. DNA of the CDR3: TGTGCCAGCAGTCCCCCCGGGCCGACGGATCAGCCCCAGCATTTT. Translation: CASSPPGPTDQPQHF.

V is TRBV20-1 and J is TRBJ1-2; D is unresolved. Trimming left V 3 bases short and J 5 bases short, with 16 bases between. CDR3 length: 14 residues. Germline values: CDR1 DFQATT, CDR2 SNEGSKA (reference sequence). CDR3 in DNA: TGCAGTGCTAGTTGGGCAGAGAGATGGTATGGCTACACCTTC. This codes for CSASWAERWYGYTF.

The chain uses TRBV4-1 and TRBJ2-6; D not certain. Trimming left V 0 bases short and J 2 bases short, with 17 bases between. Germline V gene sequence: CDR1 MGHRA, CDR2 YSYEKL. CDR3 length: 19 residues. CDR3 in amino acids: CASSQEWSGRQTGANVLTF. CDR3 DNA: TGCGCCAGCAGCCAAGAGTGGTCGGGTAGGCAAACTGGGGCCAACGTCCTGACTTTC.

For the CDR3, the DNA is TGTGCCAGCAGCCCGAACAGACAGAGAAGGAATCAGCCCCAGCATTTT. It encodes CASSPNRQRRNQPQHF. The rearrangement joins TRBV28 to TRBJ1-5; a weak D match, TRBD1 (5 bases). Per germline, CDR1 MDHEN and CDR2 SYDVKM. The V and J ends lost 6 bases and 4 bases respectively, with 19 bases between them. The CDR3 spans 16 residues.

The rearrangement uses TRBV12-3 or TRBV12-4 and TRBJ2-4, with D tentatively TRBD1 (6 bases). The CDR3 sequence is 18 residues long. V lost 4 bases to trimming and J lost 1 base, with 20 bases between them. CDR3 amino acids: CASSSPYRQVLAKNIQYF. The CDR3 DNA follows: TGTGCCAGCAGTTCCCCTTACCGACAGGTTCTGGCCAAAAACATTCAGTACTTC.

This clonotype was observed a handful of times. The chain combines TRBV7-3 with TRBJ2-3; 9 bases are shared with TRBD2. Germline loops: CDR1 SGHTA, CDR2 FQGTGA. Trimming at V came to 6 bases and at J to 3 bases, leaving 10 bases not matched to a gene. This CDR3 is built from 16 residues. The chain's CDR3 is CASSIAGELFTDTQYF. CDR3 bases: TGTGCCAGCAGTATAGCGGGAGAACTCTTTACAGATACGCAGTATTTT.

A few counts support this clonotype. This sequence joins TRBV9 and TRBJ2-7; TRBD2 matches at 7 bases. The germline V gene has CDR1 SGDLS and CDR2 YYNGEE. The CDR3 runs 15 residues. V lost 0 bases to trimming and J lost 3 bases; unmatched junction nucleotides: 6. CDR3: CASSVEVAGVYEQYF. Here the CDR3 DNA reads TGTGCCAGCAGCGTAGAGGTGGCGGGGGTCTACGAGCAGTACTTC.

A few counts support this clonotype. The chain is built from TRBV29-1 and TRBJ2-3, with 10 bases aligning to TRBD2. The CDR3 consists of 14 residues. Per the germline V gene, CDR1 is SQVTM and CDR2 is ANQGSEA. V trimming: 5 bases; J trimming: 0 bases; junction bases outside the gene matches: 2. CDR3 in DNA: TGCAGCGTTAGCGGGAGGGGTAGCACAGATACGCAGTATTTT. Residues: CSVSGRGSTDTQYF.

The chain joins TRBV20-1 to TRBJ2-4; 9 nucleotides agree with TRBD1. The V gene end was trimmed by 1 base and the J gene end by 5 bases; junction bases not matched to a gene: 0. Looked up from germline, CDR1 is DFQATT and CDR2 is SNEGSKA (reference sequence). CDR3 size: 13 residues. CDR3 in amino acids: CSARGTGENIQYF. As DNA, the CDR3 is TGCAGTGCTAGAGGGACAGGGGAAAACATTCAGTACTTC.

This clonotype was counted a few times. V gene TRBV12-3 or TRBV12-4 combines with J gene TRBJ2-3; a weak D match, TRBD2 (7 bases). The CDR3 has 17 residues. The V end lost 3 bases, the J end lost 2 bases, and 18 bases lay between the germline ends. The CDR3 region is CASSFLQGGASTDTQYF. The CDR3 bases are TGTGCCAGCAGTTTCCTTCAAGGGGGGGCTTCCACAGATACGCAGTATTTT.

The table lists this clonotype with many counts. The chain employs TRBV7-2 and TRBJ2-1; D possibly corresponds to TRBD2 (5 bases). The V gene's germline CDR1 is SGHTA and CDR2 FQGNSA. V was pared by 1 base and J by 6 bases, with 13 bases between. This CDR3 is built from 15 residues. The CDR3 sequence is CASSLEARSANEQFF. CDR3 DNA sequence: TGTGCCAGCAGCTTAGAGGCTCGTAGCGCCAATGAGCAGTTCTTC.

This clonotype was detected a few times. CDR3 in DNA: TGTGCCAGCAGTTTTCTAGCGGGAGGCCCCAGGCAGGGTCGGGAGCAGTTCTTC. This encodes CASSFLAGGPRQGREQFF. The chain carries TRBV28 and TRBJ2-1; 11 positions agree with TRBD2. The CDR3 spans 18 residues. Germline V CDR1 and CDR2: MDHEN, SYDVKM. V dropped 3 bases and J dropped 10; count of bases not matched to a gene: 17.

The chain uses TRBV27 and TRBJ1-1; D is ambiguous. Per the germline V gene, CDR1 is MNHEY and CDR2 is SMNVEV (reference sequence). The CDR3 extends over 14 amino acids. V shed 3 bases and J shed 6 bases, with 14 bases lying between them. The CDR3 region has the DNA TGTGCCAGCAGTTTCACCGACACGAAGGCTGAAGCTTTCTTT. Protein product: CASSFTDTKAEAFF.